These 3 T cell receptor beta chains were sequenced from one sample in a study of cytomegalovirus exposure and HLA in healthy donors. Researchers ran the PCR with 60 Vbeta and 13 Jbeta primers. The data were produced by immunoSEQ multiplex PCR, yet TCRdb's version contains in-frame clones alone and is incomplete. In the table there are approximately 170,000 clones, around 81% of which are singletons. Sequencing input: PBMCs. These receptor sequences come from a man aged 40-49 years in good health and CMV-seronegative.

This clone was observed once. The chain combines TRBV25-1 with TRBJ2-2, with 9 positions matching TRBD1. In germline, CDR1 is MGHDK, CDR2 SYGVNS. CDR3 length equals 17 residues. With V trimmed by 1 base and J by 5 bases, 8 bases remained unmatched. The CDR3 sequence: CASSESRDRVWTGELFF. CDR3 DNA sequence: TGTGCCAGCAGTGAATCCCGGGACAGGGTATGGACCGGGGAGCTGTTTTTT.

V usage is TRBV6-6 and J usage is TRBJ2-7; 7 nucleotides line up with TRBD1. V shed 2 bases, J shed 2 bases, and the junction held 6 bases outside the gene matches. The CDR3 spans 15 residues. CDR1 is MNHNY and CDR2 is SVGAGI in the germline V gene (reference sequence). The DNA for the CDR3 is TGTGCCAGCAGTTACGGGGGTCAGGGGGCCTACGAGCAGTACTTC. It is translated as CASSYGGQGAYEQYF.

The chain uses TRBV6-5 and TRBJ1-1, with 7 bases identical to TRBD1. The CDR3 has 15 residues. J lost 5 bases, V lost 7 bases, and 13 bases had no gene match. The V gene's germline CDR1 is MNHEY and CDR2 SVGAGI. The CDR3 DNA is TGTGCCAGCATTACATTCGGCAGGGGGGTAACTGAAGCTTTCTTT. Translated, it gives CASITFGRGVTEAFF.